This passage covers 22 T cell receptor beta chains from one sample sequenced in a study of T-cell memory formation after mild COVID-19. TCRdb redid the calling of the 5' RACE reads with MiXCR, one entry per CDR3 protein. Here the sample spans around 320,000 distinct CDR3 sequences, 25% to 30% being singletons. Sequencing was performed on PBMCs or a T cell subset sorted from them (not recorded which). The receptors stem from an adult woman who had mild COVID-19 (a few samples of this study predate the infection). Cell type and time point are not known.

A few counts support this clonotype. The chain combines TRBV5-1 with TRBJ2-5, with D possibly being TRBD1 (5 bases). The germline V gene encodes CDR1 SGHRS and CDR2 YFSETQ. Deletions cut 4 bases from V and 7 bases from J, with 20 bases between. The CDR3 has 15 amino acids. The CDR3 DNA reads TGCGCCAGCAGCGACACAGTTCGGGTTCAGGGGACCCAGTACTTC. Residues: CASSDTVRVQGTQYF. Variable domain in full (rest from reference TRBV5-1 and TRBJ2-5): KAGVTQTPRYLIKTRGQQVTLSCSPISGHRSVSWYQQTPGQGLQFLFEYFSETQRNKGNFPGRFSGRQFSNSRSEMNVSTLELGDSALYLCASSDTVRVQGTQYFGPGTRLLVL.

This clonotype was detected a few times. The V gene is TRBV20-1, the J gene TRBJ2-3, with a weak D call TRBD2 (6 bases). The CDR3 extends over 15 amino acids. Trimming removed 6 bases at V and 2 bases at J, with 18 bases between. Germline V gene lookup returns CDR1 DFQATT and CDR2 SNEGSKA (reference sequence). CDR3 bases: TGCAGTGCGAACAGACCGCGGGGCCCCACAGATACGCAGTATTTT. This gives the protein CSANRPRGPTDTQYF.

The sample holds many counts of this clonotype. Germline is not matched at one junction end, which may reflect a read error. The chain recombines TRBV12-3 or TRBV12-4 with TRBJ2-2, with D perhaps matching TRBD2 (6 bases). The CDR3 totals 14 residues. The CDR3 protein is CASSWGLFPGKLFF. DNA of the CDR3: TGTGCCAGCAGTTGGGGACTTTTTCCCGGGAAGCTGTTTTTT.

V usage is TRBV4-1 and J usage is TRBJ1-1; no firm D call. This CDR3 is built from 14 residues. Germline CDR1 and CDR2: MGHRA and YSYEKL. Trimming took 0 bases from V and 5 from J, leaving 10 bases between them. CDR3 sequence reads: CASSQDSGWTEAFF. The CDR3 DNA reads TGCGCCAGCAGCCAAGATAGTGGATGGACTGAAGCTTTCTTT.

CDR3 sequence: CATSWGGETQYF. CDR3 in DNA: TGTGCCACCAGTTGGGGTGGCGAGACCCAGTACTTC. The chain carries TRBV24-1 and TRBJ2-5, with D unresolved. V was pared by 6 bases and J by 5 bases, with 9 bases between. Germline lookup yields CDR1 KGHDR and CDR2 SFDVKD. The CDR3 runs 12 residues.

The chain uses TRBV29-1 and TRBJ2-5; D gene unclear. With 2 bases removed from V and 7 bases from J, the gap between germline ends came to 8 bases. This CDR3 has 11 residues. Germline V gene sequence: CDR1 SQVTM, CDR2 ANQGSEA. Written as DNA, the CDR3 is TGCAGCGTTGAAAGAGGTGGGACCCAGTACTTC. It specifies CSVERGGTQYF.

V and J are TRBV5-6 and TRBJ1-1; perhaps TRBD1 as D (6 bases). In germline, CDR1 is SGHDT, CDR2 YYEEEE. The CDR3 runs to 15 residues. V was clipped by 2 bases and J by 4 bases, with 15 bases between them. CDR3 DNA sequence: TGTGCCAGCAGCTTTGGGTTCGGGACACTCACTGAAGCTTTCTTT. Residues: CASSFGFGTLTEAFF.

The table lists this clonotype with a few counts. The V and J genes are TRBV6-1 and TRBJ2-1; D remains unclear. Germline values: CDR1 MNHNS, CDR2 SASEGT. Trimming cost V 6 bases and J 10 bases, with 13 bases left between them. The CDR3 loop spans 12 amino acids. CDR3 region: CASRITPEEQFF. Written as DNA, the CDR3 is TGTGCCAGCAGAATCACTCCGGAGGAGCAGTTCTTC.

This clonotype was counted only a few times. V and J are TRBV24-1 and TRBJ1-5; D remains unclear. Germline V CDR1 and CDR2: KGHDR, SFDVKD. With 11 bases removed from V and 0 bases from J, the gap between germline ends came to 13 bases. The CDR3 length is 14 residues. CDR3 sequence (DNA): TGTGCCATCTCGACGGTGAATAGCAATCAGCCCCAGCATTTT. This translates into CAISTVNSNQPQHF.

The chain links TRBV5-4 to TRBJ2-3, with D unclear. CDR1 SGHNT and CDR2 YYREEE come from the germline V gene (reference sequence). Trimming stripped 0 bases from V and 2 bases from J, with 10 bases between. This CDR3 has 15 amino acids. CDR3 loop: CASSLDIQATDTQYF. CDR3 DNA sequence: TGTGCCAGCAGCTTGGATATCCAAGCCACAGATACGCAGTATTTT.

The sample holds a few counts of this clonotype. The V gene is TRBV12-3 or TRBV12-4, the J gene TRBJ1-1, with D unclear. This CDR3 contains 15 residues. Trimming left V 5 bases short and J 0 bases short, with 13 bases between. In nucleotides, the CDR3 is TGTGCCAGCAGTCTACGAAGGGATTTGAACACTGAAGCTTTCTTT. It is translated as CASSLRRDLNTEAFF.

This chain connects TRBV12-3 or TRBV12-4 to TRBJ2-7; 8 bases agree with TRBD1. CDR3 length: 15 amino acids. With V trimmed by 6 bases and J by 1 base, 8 bases remained unmatched. The DNA of the CDR3 is TGTGCCAGCAGATCAGGGGGCGGCCCTTCCTACGAGCAGTACTTC. Translation gives CASRSGGGPSYEQYF.

V usage is TRBV24-1 and J usage is TRBJ2-2; D remains ambiguous. CDR3 length equals 16 residues. The V gene's germline CDR1 is KGHDR and CDR2 SFDVKD. V lost 4 bases to trimming and J lost 0 bases, with 11 bases between them. The CDR3 sequence: CATSEPDGANTGELFF. The CDR3 DNA is TGTGCCACCAGTGAACCTGACGGCGCGAACACCGGGGAGCTGTTTTTT.

The chain carries TRBV28 and TRBJ2-7; D gene uncertain. CDR1 and CDR2 (germline): MDHEN, SYDVKM. With 1 base removed from V and 5 bases from J, the gap between germline ends came to 6 bases. The CDR3 totals 12 residues. The CDR3 DNA reads TGTGCCAGCAGTTTATCCTGGAACGAGCAGTACTTC. Its translation: CASSLSWNEQYF. Together with reference TRBV28 and TRBJ2-7, the CDR3 gives the full variable domain: DVKVTQSSRYLVKRTGEKVFLECVQDMDHENMFWYRQDPGLGLRLIYFSYDVKMKEKGDIPEGYSVSREKKERFSLILESASTNQTSMYLCASSLSWNEQYFGPGTRLTVT.

Many counts were recorded for this clonotype. This rearrangement joins TRBV27 to TRBJ2-2; perhaps TRBD1 as D (6 bases). This CDR3 has 15 residues. The germline V and J ends were trimmed by 4 bases and 0 bases, with 9 bases remaining between them. Germline CDR1 is MNHEY and CDR2 is SMNVEV (reference sequence). In DNA, the CDR3 is TGTGCCAGCAGTTCAGGGGAGTCGAACACCGGGGAGCTGTTTTTT. Protein sequence: CASSSGESNTGELFF.

The chain uses TRBV7-2 and TRBJ2-5; TRBD2 matches at 8 bases. CDR1 is SGHTA and CDR2 is FQGNSA in the germline V gene. V trimming: 2 bases; J trimming: 5 bases; junction bases outside the gene matches: 4. The CDR3 contains 14 residues. The CDR3 region has the DNA TGTGCCAGCAGCTTAACGGGGGGGCCGGAGACCCAGTACTTC. It yields the protein CASSLTGGPETQYF.

J is TRBJ2-5 and V is TRBV10-3; D is undetermined. Trimming took 0 bases from V and 5 from J, leaving 10 bases between them. The CDR3 covers 14 residues. The germline V gene encodes CDR1 ENHRY and CDR2 SYGVKD. The CDR3 DNA reads TGTGCCATCAGTGAGTCTACAGCCTCGGAGACCCAGTACTTC. Protein product: CAISESTASETQYF.

This sequence joins TRBV6-1 and TRBJ2-3, with D unresolved. Trimming took 1 base from V and 0 from J, leaving 8 bases between them. This CDR3 is 15 amino acids long. Germline V gene data show CDR1 as MNHNS and CDR2 as SASEGT. CDR3 amino acids: CASSEGASSTDTQYF. In DNA, the CDR3 is TGTGCCAGCAGTGAAGGGGCGTCTAGCACAGATACGCAGTATTTT.

Turning to this clonotype: Relative to the germline gene, one junction end is altered; a read error may explain this. The gene calls are TRBV5-1 and TRBJ2-5, with D tentatively TRBD1 (6 bases). The CDR3 covers 13 residues. Germline-derived CDR1 and CDR2 are SGHRS and YFSETQ. CDR3: CASSPGQRETQYF. CDR3 nucleotides: TGTGCCAGCAGCCCCGGACAGAGGGAGACCCAGTACTTC.

The chain couples TRBV27 to TRBJ2-7, with D perhaps given as TRBD1 or TRBD2 (6 bases each). The CDR3 totals 15 residues. The ends were cut back, 3 bases at V and 2 bases at J, with 14 bases in the middle. Germline V gene lookup returns CDR1 MNHEY and CDR2 SMNVEV (reference sequence). This chain's CDR3 is CASSLSGALTYEQYF. CDR3 sequence (DNA): TGTGCCAGCAGTTTGTCGGGGGCCCTCACCTACGAGCAGTACTTC.

This clonotype was counted a few times. The rearrangement uses TRBV12-3 or TRBV12-4 and TRBJ2-5, with 8 bases that match TRBD2. This CDR3 is 13 amino acids long. Germline trimming cut 7 bases from V and 2 bases from J; bases unmatched to any gene: 3. CDR3 in amino acids: CASKSGGQETQYF. The CDR3 region has the DNA TGTGCCAGCAAGAGCGGGGGACAAGAGACCCAGTACTTC.

The chain carries TRBV5-1 and TRBJ2-1; D is ambiguous. CDR3 length: 15 residues. Trimming left V 0 bases short and J 4 bases short, with 11 bases between. The germline V gene has CDR1 SGHRS and CDR2 YFSETQ. The CDR3: CASSLEGRQYNEQFF. The CDR3 DNA follows: TGCGCCAGCAGCTTGGAAGGGCGGCAGTACAATGAGCAGTTCTTC.